What follows describes a single TCR beta chain. What it binds is unknown. V was clipped by 1 base and J by 0 bases, with 3 bases between them. The germline gives CDR1 SEHNR, CDR2 FQNEAQ (reference sequence). The CDR3 loop spans 13 amino acids. Regulatory T cells were sorted from blood as CD4+ CD25-high CD127-low cells. Some clones are missing from TCRdb's copy, which holds only in-frame ones; the method was immunoSEQ multiplex PCR. The sample has 400 to 450 clones; around 49% are singletons. This record belongs to a study of regulatory and conventional T cells in RAG deficiency. Study details: Autoimmunity is frequent in combined immunodeficiency with hypomorphic RAG mutations. Overall study results and limits: Sorted Omenn CD25-high CD127-low cells may not be bona fide Tregs. Patient subsets had shorter CDR3s; Omenn Treg-Tconv overlap exceeded 75%.

Sequenced sample: CD4+ Tregs sorted from blood. The TCR originated in a human donor with RAG deficiency presenting as severe combined immunodeficiency. The chain carries TRBV7-9 and TRBJ2-5, with D unclear. In DNA form, the CDR3 reads TGTGCCAGCAGCTTAGAGTACCAAGAGACCCAGTACTTC. Translating gives CASSLEYQETQYF.